This TCR beta chain was recorded in a study of cytomegalovirus exposure and HLA in healthy donors. The V gene's germline CDR1 is MNHEY and CDR2 SMNVEV (reference sequence). The length of the CDR3 is 15 residues. Trimming removed 3 bases from V and 0 bases from J; junction bases left unmatched: 1. General observations from the study: The study flagged some 170 TCR beta chains as cytomegalovirus-associated.

Comments on this clone: Its antigen is undetermined.

Clones were read by immunoSEQ multiplex PCR, and TCRdb kept only the in-frame ones, dropping some. The table includes 150,000 to 200,000 clones, roughly 96% detected once. The material sequenced was PBMCs. The rearrangement uses TRBV27 and TRBJ2-7, with TRBD1 matching over 11 bases. The source of this sequence is a woman younger than 35 in good health and CMV-seronegative. The CDR3 protein is CASSFGTGGSYEQYF. CDR3 in DNA: TGTGCCAGCAGTTTTGGGACAGGGGGCTCCTACGAGCAGTACTTC.